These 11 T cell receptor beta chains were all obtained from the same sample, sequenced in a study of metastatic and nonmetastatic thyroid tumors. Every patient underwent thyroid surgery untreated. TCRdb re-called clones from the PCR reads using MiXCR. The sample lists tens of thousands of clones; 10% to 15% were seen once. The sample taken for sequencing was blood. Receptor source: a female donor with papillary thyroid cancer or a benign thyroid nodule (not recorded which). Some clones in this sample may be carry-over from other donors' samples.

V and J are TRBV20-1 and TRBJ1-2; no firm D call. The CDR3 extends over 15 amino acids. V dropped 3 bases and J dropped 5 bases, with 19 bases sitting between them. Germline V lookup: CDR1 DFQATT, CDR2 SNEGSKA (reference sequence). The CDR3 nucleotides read TGCAGTGCTAGCCCGTCTACGACGGGTAATTATGGCTACACCTTC. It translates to CSASPSTTGNYGYTF.

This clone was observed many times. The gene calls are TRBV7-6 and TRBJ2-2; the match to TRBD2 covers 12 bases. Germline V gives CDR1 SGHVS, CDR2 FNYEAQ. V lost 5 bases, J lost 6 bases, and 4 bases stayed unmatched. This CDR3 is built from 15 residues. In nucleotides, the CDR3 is TGTGCCAGCAGCCCCGGACTAGCGGGACCCGGGGAGCTGTTTTTT. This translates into CASSPGLAGPGELFF.

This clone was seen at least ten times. The CDR3 sequence: CASSSTSGRFDTQYF. CDR3 DNA: TGCGCCAGCAGCTCAACTAGCGGGAGATTTGATACGCAGTATTTT. The J gene is TRBJ2-3, the V gene TRBV5-1, with TRBD2 identical over 11 bases. CDR1 SGHRS and CDR2 YFSETQ come from the germline V gene. V was clipped by 3 bases and J by 6 bases; unmatched bases: 6. This CDR3 comprises 15 residues. The full variable domain, completed using reference TRBV5-1 and TRBJ2-3, is KAGVTQTPRYLIKTRGQQVTLSCSPISGHRSVSWYQQTPGQGLQFLFEYFSETQRNKGNFPGRFSGRQFSNSRSEMNVSTLELGDSALYLCASSSTSGRFDTQYFGPGTRLTVL.

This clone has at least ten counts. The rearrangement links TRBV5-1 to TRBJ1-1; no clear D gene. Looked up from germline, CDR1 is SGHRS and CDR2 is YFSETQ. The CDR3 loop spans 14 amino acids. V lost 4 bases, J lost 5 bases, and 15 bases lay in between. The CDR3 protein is CASSQRQAATEAFF. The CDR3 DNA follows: TGCGCCAGCAGCCAGAGGCAGGCGGCTACTGAAGCTTTCTTT.

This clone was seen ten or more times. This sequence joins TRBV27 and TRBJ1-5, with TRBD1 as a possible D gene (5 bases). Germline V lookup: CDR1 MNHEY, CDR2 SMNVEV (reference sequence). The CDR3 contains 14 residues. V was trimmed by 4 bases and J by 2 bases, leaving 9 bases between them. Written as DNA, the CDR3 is TGTGCCAGCAGTTACGGAGGGGGCAATCAGCCCCAGCATTTT. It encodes CASSYGGGNQPQHF.

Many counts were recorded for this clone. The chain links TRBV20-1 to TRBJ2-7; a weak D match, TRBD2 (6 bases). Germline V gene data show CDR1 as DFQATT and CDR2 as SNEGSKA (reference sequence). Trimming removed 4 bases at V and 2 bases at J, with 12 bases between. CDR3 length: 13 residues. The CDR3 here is CSATRSGTYEQYF. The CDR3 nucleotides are TGCAGTGCTACCCGTAGCGGAACCTACGAGCAGTACTTC.

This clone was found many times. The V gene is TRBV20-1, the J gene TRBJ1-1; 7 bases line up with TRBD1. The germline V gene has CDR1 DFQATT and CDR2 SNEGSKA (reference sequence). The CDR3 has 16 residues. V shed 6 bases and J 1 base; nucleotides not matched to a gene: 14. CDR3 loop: CSATGRDRGENTEAFF. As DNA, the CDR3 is TGCAGTGCCACGGGCCGGGACAGAGGCGAGAACACTGAAGCTTTCTTT.

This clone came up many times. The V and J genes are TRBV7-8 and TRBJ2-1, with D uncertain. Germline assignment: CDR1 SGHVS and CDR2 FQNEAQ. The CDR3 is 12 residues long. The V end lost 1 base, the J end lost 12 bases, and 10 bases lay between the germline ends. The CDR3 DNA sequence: TGTGCCAGCAGCTTAGTTTTCGTGGGGCAGTTCTTC. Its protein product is CASSLVFVGQFF.

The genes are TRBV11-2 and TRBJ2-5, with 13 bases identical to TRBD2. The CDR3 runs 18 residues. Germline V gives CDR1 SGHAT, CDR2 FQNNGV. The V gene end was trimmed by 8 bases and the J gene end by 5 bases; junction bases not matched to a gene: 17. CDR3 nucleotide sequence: TGTGCCAGCGGGCAGACTAGCGGGAGGCGGGCTGGGGGGGAGACCCAGTACTTC. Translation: CASGQTSGRRAGGETQYF.

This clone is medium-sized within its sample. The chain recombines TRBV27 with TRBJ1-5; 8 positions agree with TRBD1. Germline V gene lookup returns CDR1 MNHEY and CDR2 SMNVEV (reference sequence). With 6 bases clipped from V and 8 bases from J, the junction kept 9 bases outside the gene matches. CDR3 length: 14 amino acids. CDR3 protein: CASRTTGGGKPQHF. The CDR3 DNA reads TGTGCCAGCAGAACAACAGGGGGAGGTAAGCCCCAGCATTTT.

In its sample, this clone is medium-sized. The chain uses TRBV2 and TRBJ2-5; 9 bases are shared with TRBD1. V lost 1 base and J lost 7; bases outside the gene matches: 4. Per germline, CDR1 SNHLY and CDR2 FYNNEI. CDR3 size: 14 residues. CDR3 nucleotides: TGTGCCAGCAGTGAAGGGGACAGGGTTGGGACCCAGTACTTC. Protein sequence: CASSEGDRVGTQYF.